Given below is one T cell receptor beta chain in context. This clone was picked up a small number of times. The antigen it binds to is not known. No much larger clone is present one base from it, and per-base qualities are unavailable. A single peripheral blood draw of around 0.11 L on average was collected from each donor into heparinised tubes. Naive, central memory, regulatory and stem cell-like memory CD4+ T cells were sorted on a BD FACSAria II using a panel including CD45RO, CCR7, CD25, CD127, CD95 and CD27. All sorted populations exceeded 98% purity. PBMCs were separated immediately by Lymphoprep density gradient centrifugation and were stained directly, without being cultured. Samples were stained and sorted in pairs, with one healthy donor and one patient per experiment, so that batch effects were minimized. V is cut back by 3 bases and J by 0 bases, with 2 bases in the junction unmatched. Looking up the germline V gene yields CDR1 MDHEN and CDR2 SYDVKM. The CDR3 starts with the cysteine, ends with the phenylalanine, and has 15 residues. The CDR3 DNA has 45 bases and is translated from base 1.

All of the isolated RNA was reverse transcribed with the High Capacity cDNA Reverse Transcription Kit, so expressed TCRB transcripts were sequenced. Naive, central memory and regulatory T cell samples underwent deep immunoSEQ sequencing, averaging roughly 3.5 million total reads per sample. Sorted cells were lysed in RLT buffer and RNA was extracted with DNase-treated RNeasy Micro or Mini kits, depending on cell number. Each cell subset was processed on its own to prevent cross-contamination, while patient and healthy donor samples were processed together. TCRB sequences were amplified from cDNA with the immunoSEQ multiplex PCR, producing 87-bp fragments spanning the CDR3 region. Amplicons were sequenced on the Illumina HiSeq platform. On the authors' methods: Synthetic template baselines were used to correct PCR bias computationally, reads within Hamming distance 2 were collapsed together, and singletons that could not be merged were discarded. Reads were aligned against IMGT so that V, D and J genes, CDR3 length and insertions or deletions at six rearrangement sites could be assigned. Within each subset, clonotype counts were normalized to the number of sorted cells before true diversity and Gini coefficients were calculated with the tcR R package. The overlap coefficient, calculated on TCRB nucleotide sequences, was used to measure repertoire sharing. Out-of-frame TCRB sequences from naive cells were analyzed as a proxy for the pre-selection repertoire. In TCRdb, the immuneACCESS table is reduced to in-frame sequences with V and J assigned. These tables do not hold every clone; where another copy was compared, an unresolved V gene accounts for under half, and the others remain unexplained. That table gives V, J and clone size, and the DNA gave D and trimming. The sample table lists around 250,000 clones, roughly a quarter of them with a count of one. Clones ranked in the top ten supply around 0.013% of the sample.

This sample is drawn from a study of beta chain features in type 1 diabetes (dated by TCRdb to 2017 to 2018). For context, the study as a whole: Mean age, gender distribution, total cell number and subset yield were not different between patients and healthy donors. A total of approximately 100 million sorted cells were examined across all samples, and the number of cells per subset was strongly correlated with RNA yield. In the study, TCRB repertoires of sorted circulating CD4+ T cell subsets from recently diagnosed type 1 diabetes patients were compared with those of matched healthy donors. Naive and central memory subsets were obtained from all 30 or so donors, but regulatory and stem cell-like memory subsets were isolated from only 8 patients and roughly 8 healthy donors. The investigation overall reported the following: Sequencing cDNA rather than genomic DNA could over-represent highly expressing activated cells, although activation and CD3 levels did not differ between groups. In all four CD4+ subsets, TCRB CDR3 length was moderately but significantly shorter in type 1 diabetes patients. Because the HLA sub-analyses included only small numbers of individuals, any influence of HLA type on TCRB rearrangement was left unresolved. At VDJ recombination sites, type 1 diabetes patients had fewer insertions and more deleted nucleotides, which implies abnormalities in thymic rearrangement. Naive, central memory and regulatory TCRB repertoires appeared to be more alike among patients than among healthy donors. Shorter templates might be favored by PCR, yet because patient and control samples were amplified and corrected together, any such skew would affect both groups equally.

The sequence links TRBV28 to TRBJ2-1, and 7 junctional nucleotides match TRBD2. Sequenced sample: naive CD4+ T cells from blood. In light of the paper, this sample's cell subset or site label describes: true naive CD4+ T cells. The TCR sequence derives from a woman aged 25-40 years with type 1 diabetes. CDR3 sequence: CASSFGGSSYNEQFF. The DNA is TGTGCCAGCAGTTTTGGCGGGAGCTCCTACAATGAGCAGTTCTTC.